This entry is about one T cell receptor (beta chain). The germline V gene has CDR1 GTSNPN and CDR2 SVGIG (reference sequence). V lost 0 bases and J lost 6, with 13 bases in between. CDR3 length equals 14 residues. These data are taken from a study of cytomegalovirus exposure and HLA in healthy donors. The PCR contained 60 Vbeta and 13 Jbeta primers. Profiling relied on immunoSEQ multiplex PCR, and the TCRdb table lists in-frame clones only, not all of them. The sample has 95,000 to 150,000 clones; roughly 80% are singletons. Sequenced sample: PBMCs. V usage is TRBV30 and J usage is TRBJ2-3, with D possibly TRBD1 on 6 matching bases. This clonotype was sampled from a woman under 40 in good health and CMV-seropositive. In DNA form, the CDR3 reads TGTGCCTGGAGTGTACAGGGTGGTGGGGATACGCAGTATTTT. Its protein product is CAWSVQGGGDTQYF.